This T cell receptor beta chain was captured in a study of cytomegalovirus exposure and HLA in healthy donors. V shed 6 bases, J shed 5 bases, and the junction held 9 bases outside the gene matches. The CDR3 runs 15 residues. Germline CDR1 MDHEN, CDR2 SYDVKM. This PCR relied on a set of 60 Vbeta primers and 13 Jbeta primers. The table came from immunoSEQ multiplex PCR; TCRdb's copy has only in-frame clones and leaves some out. This table holds around 200,000 clones, about 77% found once. V gene TRBV28 combines with J gene TRBJ2-1; 8 bases are shared with TRBD2. The sequenced sample was PBMCs. The clonotype was recovered from a man aged 30 to 39 in good health and CMV-seropositive. The DNA of the CDR3 is TGTGCCAGCAGCAGGAGTACTAGCGGAGACAATGAGCAGTTCTTC. This sequence encodes CASSRSTSGDNEQFF. Using reference TRBV28 and TRBJ2-1 for the parts outside the CDR3, the full variable domain is DVKVTQSSRYLVKRTGEKVFLECVQDMDHENMFWYRQDPGLGLRLIYFSYDVKMKEKGDIPEGYSVSREKKERFSLILESASTNQTSMYLCASSRSTSGDNEQFFGPGTRLTVL.